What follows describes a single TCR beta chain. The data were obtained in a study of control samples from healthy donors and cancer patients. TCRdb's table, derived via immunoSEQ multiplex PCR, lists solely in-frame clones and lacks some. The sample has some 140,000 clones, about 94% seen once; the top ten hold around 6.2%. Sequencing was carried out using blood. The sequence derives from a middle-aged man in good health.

In nucleotides, the CDR3 is TGTGCCAGCAGCTTCGGGGTTTATTCTGGTTCACCCCTCCACTTT. Amino acid sequence: CASSFGVYSGSPLHF. The chain couples TRBV5-6 to TRBJ1-6; D is ambiguous. V was pared by 2 bases and J by 9 bases, with 15 bases between. Germline values: CDR1 SGHDT, CDR2 YYEEEE. This CDR3 has 15 amino acids. The variable domain in full, completed from reference TRBV5-6 and TRBJ1-6, reads DAGVTQSPTHLIKTRGQQVTLRCSPKSGHDTVSWYQQALGQGPQFIFQYYEEEERQRGNFPDRFSGHQFPNYSSELNVNALLLGDSALYLCASSFGVYSGSPLHFGNGTRLTVT.